The 8 T cell receptor beta chains in this list originate from one sample, sequenced in a study of T cells after yellow fever vaccination. Via MiXCR, TCRdb re-called the 5' RACE reads, giving one row per CDR3 protein. The repertoire holds about 500,000 distinct CDR3 sequences, with about a sixth as singletons. The sample was PBMCs, taken 5 to 6 days after the first yellow fever vaccination. The receptors originated from a man in his late teens or twenties who received the YFV17D yellow fever vaccine.

The chain combines TRBV20-1 with TRBJ2-3; a possible D gene is TRBD2 (5 bases). The CDR3 is 14 residues long. Between the trimmed V and J ends, which lost 6 bases and 5 bases, there was a span of 18 bases. Germline CDR1 reads DFQATT; CDR2 reads SNEGSKA (reference sequence). CDR3 nucleotide sequence: TGCAGTGCCCGTCTTGGAGGCCCCAAAGATACGCAGTATTTT. It translates to CSARLGGPKDTQYF.

This clonotype has at least ten counts. At one boundary the junction diverges from the germline segment, which might be a read error. The J gene is TRBJ2-2, the V gene TRBV5-1, with D possibly matching TRBD1 (6 bases). Germline lookup yields CDR1 SGHRS and CDR2 YFSETQ. The CDR3 consists of 13 residues. CDR3 DNA sequence: TGTGCCAGCAGTTCTCAGGGGTCCGGGGAGCTGTTTTTT. It specifies CASSSQGSGELFF.

CDR3 in DNA: TGCGCCAGCAGCTCTATGACAGAGGGCTACGAGCAGTACTTC. Amino acid sequence: CASSSMTEGYEQYF. The J gene is TRBJ2-7, the V gene TRBV5-1; the D call may be TRBD1 or TRBD2 (5 bases each). Germline-derived CDR1 and CDR2 are SGHRS and YFSETQ. Trimming cost V 3 bases and J 3 bases, with 13 bases left between them. This CDR3 has 14 amino acids.

This clonotype was counted only a few times. The rearrangement uses TRBV29-1 and TRBJ1-3, with unresolved D. Deletions cut 4 bases from V and 6 bases from J, with 7 bases between. This CDR3 spans 11 amino acids. Germline lookup yields CDR1 SQVTM and CDR2 ANQGSEA. The CDR3: CSVARENTIYF. The CDR3 nucleotides read TGCAGCGTTGCTCGGGAAAACACCATATATTTT.

CDR3 DNA sequence: TGTGCCAGCAGTTTTCAGGGCACGGGTCATAATTCACCCCTCCACTTT. It is translated as CASSFQGTGHNSPLHF. This chain links TRBV27 with TRBJ1-6; D is perhaps TRBD1 (5 bases). V dropped 3 bases and J dropped 5 bases, with 14 bases sitting between them. The germline CDR1 and CDR2 sequences are MNHEY and SMNVEV (reference sequence). The CDR3 consists of 16 residues.

The rearrangement joins TRBV29-1 to TRBJ2-1; the D gene is possibly TRBD2 (7 bases). The CDR3 sequence is 11 residues long. Germline loops: CDR1 SQVTM, CDR2 ANQGSEA. Trimming removed 3 bases from V and 9 bases from J, with 9 bases in between. DNA of the CDR3: TGCAGCGTTGATAGGGGGGGTGAGCAGTTCTTC. Amino acids: CSVDRGGEQFF.

This sequence joins TRBV4-2 and TRBJ2-5, with a possible D match to TRBD1 (6 bases). The CDR3 runs to 16 residues. In germline, CDR1 is LGHNA, CDR2 YNFKEQ. Deletions cut 2 bases from V and 5 bases from J, with 18 bases between. CDR3 region: CASSQSAGQIEETQYF. CDR3 nucleotides: TGTGCCAGCAGCCAAAGCGCCGGACAGATAGAGGAGACCCAGTACTTC.

The genes are TRBV29-1 and TRBJ1-5, with a weak D call TRBD1 (5 bases). Trimming cost V 6 bases and J 2 bases, with 26 bases left between them. The CDR3 sequence is 18 residues long. The germline V gene encodes CDR1 SQVTM and CDR2 ANQGSEA. CDR3 DNA: TGCAGCGTCCTACCCATCAAGGGTATCAGGGAGGGCAATCAGCCCCAGCATTTT. This gives the protein CSVLPIKGIREGNQPQHF.